The next 27 T cell receptor beta chains were all read from a single sample in a study of cytomegalovirus exposure and HLA in healthy donors. It was with 60 Vbeta and 13 Jbeta primers that the PCR ran. The protocol was immunoSEQ multiplex PCR, while the TCRdb copy is restricted to in-frame clones and leaves out a portion. Of about 170,000 clones detected, roughly 85% appear once; the ten largest clones hold approximately 2.5%. Sequenced sample: PBMCs. The receptor source for this set is a man aged 30 to 39 in good health and CMV-seropositive.

The V gene is TRBV7-2, the J gene TRBJ1-4; 7 bases line up with TRBD1. The J segment lost 6 bases and the V segment lost 1 base, leaving 11 bases of the junction unmatched. The CDR3 extends over 17 amino acids. Germline V gene data show CDR1 as SGHTA and CDR2 as FQGNSA. CDR3 residues: CASSLVGGGGFDEKLFF. The CDR3, as DNA: TGTGCCAGCAGCTTAGTCGGAGGGGGCGGGTTTGATGAAAAACTGTTTTTT.

The chain has TRBV9 and TRBJ2-2; 14 nucleotides agree with TRBD2. The CDR3 sequence is 16 residues long. CDR1 SGDLS and CDR2 YYNGEE come from the germline V gene. Trimming at V came to 0 bases and at J to 6 bases, leaving 1 base not matched to a gene. CDR3 protein: CASSVEGLAGAGELFF. The CDR3 nucleotides are TGTGCCAGCAGCGTAGAGGGACTAGCGGGGGCCGGGGAGCTGTTTTTT.

The genes are TRBV11-2 and TRBJ2-2, with a tentative D call TRBD2 (5 bases). Trimming took off 3 bases at V and 7 bases at J, with 6 bases between the two ends. The CDR3 loop spans 12 amino acids. In germline, CDR1 is SGHAT, CDR2 FQNNGV. This CDR3 reads CASSLGSGELFF. In nucleotides, the CDR3 is TGTGCCAGCAGCTTGGGGAGCGGGGAGCTGTTTTTT.

The CDR3 loop reads CASNDSQNIQYF. Written as DNA, the CDR3 is TGTGCCAGCAACGACAGCCAAAACATTCAGTACTTC. The rearrangement joins TRBV6-5 to TRBJ2-4, with a weak D call TRBD1 (5 bases). The V end was cut by 7 bases, the J end by 5 bases, with 9 bases between. The CDR3 is 12 residues long. The germline V gene encodes CDR1 MNHEY and CDR2 SVGAGI.

The chain links TRBV5-4 to TRBJ2-5; possible D gene TRBD2, 7 bases. Trimming took 0 bases from V and 5 from J, leaving 14 bases between them. CDR1 SGHNT and CDR2 YYREEE come from the germline V gene (reference sequence). This CDR3 has 15 residues. DNA for the CDR3: TGTGCCAGCAGCTTGGGGGGGGGCCGGCAGGAGACCCAGTACTTC. It translates to CASSLGGGRQETQYF.

This sequence joins TRBV7-8 and TRBJ1-2; possible D gene TRBD1, 5 bases. The length of the CDR3 is 14 residues. Germline CDR1 SGHVS, CDR2 FQNEAQ. Trimming took 1 base from V and 6 from J, leaving 12 bases between them. The CDR3 sequence: CASSLDAGINGYTF. The CDR3 nucleotides are TGTGCCAGCAGCTTAGATGCAGGGATAAATGGCTACACCTTC.

The chain carries TRBV11-3 and TRBJ2-3; possible D gene TRBD2, 5 bases. V was cut by 3 bases and J by 4 bases, with 8 bases left in between. CDR3 length: 13 amino acids. Germline loops: CDR1 SGHNT, CDR2 YENEEA. CDR3 protein: CASSFGLADTQYF. CDR3 coding DNA: TGTGCCAGCAGCTTTGGACTTGCAGATACGCAGTATTTT.

The chain links TRBV10-2 to TRBJ2-7, with 10 bases that match TRBD1. The CDR3 loop spans 13 amino acids. Trimming cost V 3 bases and J 7 bases; bases outside gene matches: 3. Germline-derived CDR1 and CDR2 are WSHSY and SAAADI. The CDR3 coding sequence is TGCGCCAGCAGTGATGACAGGGGGCTTGAGCAGTACGTC. This sequence encodes CASSDDRGLEQYV.

In its sample, this clone was seen once. J is TRBJ2-2 and V is TRBV20-1, with TRBD2 as a possible D gene (6 bases). The germline gives CDR1 DFQATT, CDR2 SNEGSKA (reference sequence). V shed 3 bases and J shed 8 bases, with 7 bases lying between them. The CDR3 extends over 11 amino acids. The CDR3 sequence is CSARAGGELFF. CDR3 bases: TGCAGTGCTAGGGCGGGGGGGGAGCTGTTTTTT.

This clone was recorded only once. This chain uses TRBV11-2 with TRBJ2-1, with D possibly matching TRBD2 (6 bases). The V end lost 5 bases, the J end lost 6 bases, and 17 bases lay between the germline ends. The CDR3 spans 15 residues. Germline CDR1 is SGHAT and CDR2 is FQNNGV. The CDR3 sequence is CASSTGTSGSNEQFF. The CDR3 DNA reads as TGTGCCAGCAGCACCGGGACTTCTGGGTCCAATGAGCAGTTCTTC.

The chain employs TRBV2 and TRBJ1-3; D unclear. CDR3 size: 16 residues. The V end was cut by 3 bases, the J end by 4 bases, with 16 bases between. Germline V gene data show CDR1 as SNHLY and CDR2 as FYNNEI. The CDR3 nucleotides read TGTGCCAGCAGTGATCAGGCATCGGCTGTGGGAAACACCATATATTTT. Translated: CASSDQASAVGNTIYF.

This rearrangement joins TRBV7-2 to TRBJ2-3; tentatively, D is TRBD2 (6 bases). Looked up from germline, CDR1 is SGHTA and CDR2 is FQGNSA. The CDR3 is made up of 16 amino acids. The germline V and J ends were trimmed by 4 bases and 1 base, with 15 bases remaining between them. The CDR3: CASSSRRRGGTDTQYF. In nucleotides, the CDR3 is TGTGCCAGCAGCTCTAGGCGGCGCGGGGGCACAGATACGCAGTATTTT.

This chain joins TRBV7-9 and TRBJ1-3; D remains unclear. CDR1 and CDR2 (germline): SEHNR, FQNEAQ (reference sequence). V lost 10 bases, J lost 2 bases, and 6 bases lay in between. The CDR3 runs 11 residues. CDR3 in amino acids: CATYAGNTIYF. CDR3 nucleotide sequence: TGTGCCACCTACGCTGGAAACACCATATATTTT.

The chain combines TRBV5-1 with TRBJ1-1; maybe TRBD1 (5 bases). With 5 bases removed from V and 1 base from J, the gap between germline ends came to 9 bases. The germline V gene has CDR1 SGHRS and CDR2 YFSETQ. The CDR3 covers 13 residues. The CDR3 DNA sequence: TGCGCCAGCAGGGCGGGGACGAACACTGAAGCTTTCTTT. Its translation is CASRAGTNTEAFF. The full variable domain, in which reference TRBV5-1 and TRBJ1-1 provide the parts outside the CDR3, is KAGVTQTPRYLIKTRGQQVTLSCSPISGHRSVSWYQQTPGQGLQFLFEYFSETQRNKGNFPGRFSGRQFSNSRSEMNVSTLELGDSALYLCASRAGTNTEAFFGQGTRLTVV.

This rearrangement joins TRBV6-5 to TRBJ2-1; 12 bases are a match to TRBD2. The CDR3 extends over 16 amino acids. Germline V gives CDR1 MNHEY, CDR2 SVGAGI. The junction had 9 bases not matched to a gene; V was cut back by 4 bases and J by 8 bases. CDR3 in amino acids: CASSSRTSGTRDEQFF. CDR3 bases: TGTGCCAGCAGTTCCCGGACTAGCGGGACCCGAGATGAGCAGTTCTTC.

The chain carries TRBV5-4 and TRBJ1-6; maybe TRBD1 (6 bases). Trimming took 3 bases from V and 0 from J, leaving 10 bases between them. Germline CDR1 and CDR2: SGHNT and YYREEE (reference sequence). The CDR3 runs to 16 residues. The CDR3 reads CASSSRGSSYNSPLHF. The CDR3 DNA follows: TGTGCCAGCAGCTCCAGGGGAAGCTCCTATAATTCACCCCTCCACTTT.

The genes are TRBV6-5 and TRBJ1-1, with D possibly being TRBD1 (5 bases). This CDR3 is built from 12 residues. V lost 6 bases and J lost 10, with 15 bases in between. Per germline, CDR1 MNHEY and CDR2 SVGAGI. The CDR3 region is CASSPDSKGAFF. The CDR3 nucleotides are TGTGCCAGCAGCCCCGACAGTAAGGGAGCTTTCTTT.

This sequence joins TRBV9 and TRBJ2-2; 9 bases line up with TRBD2. Germline trimming cut 1 base from V and 4 bases from J; bases unmatched to any gene: 5. Looked up from germline, CDR1 is SGDLS and CDR2 is YYNGEE. CDR3 length equals 16 residues. The DNA for the CDR3 is TGTGCCAGCAGCGTACGGCGGGAGGGAGGCACCGGGGAGCTGTTTTTT. Translated, it gives CASSVRREGGTGELFF. Filled out from reference TRBV9 and TRBJ2-2, the complete variable domain reads DSGVTQTPKHLITATGQRVTLRCSPRSGDLSVYWYQQSLDQGLQFLIQYYNGEERAKGNILERFSAQQFPDLHSELNLSSLELGDSALYFCASSVRREGGTGELFFGEGSRLTVL.

This rearrangement joins TRBV6-5 to TRBJ1-1; 9 bases match TRBD1. V shed 5 bases and J 11 bases; nucleotides not matched to a gene: 6. Per the germline V gene, CDR1 is MNHEY and CDR2 is SVGAGI. The CDR3 totals 12 residues. The CDR3 DNA sequence: TGTGCCAGCAGTACCCGACAGGGGGACGCTTTCTTT. Translated, it gives CASSTRQGDAFF.

The CDR3 sequence: CASAQTGDPDPYNEQFF. For the CDR3, the DNA is TGCGCCAGCGCACAAACGGGGGATCCGGACCCATACAATGAGCAGTTCTTC. The chain combines TRBV4-3 with TRBJ2-1; a weak D match, TRBD2 (6 bases). The CDR3 runs to 17 residues. The germline V gene encodes CDR1 LGHNA and CDR2 YSLEER. Trimming removed 8 bases from V and 4 bases from J, with 24 bases in between.

The chain employs TRBV2 and TRBJ1-4; a possible D gene is TRBD1 (6 bases). Trimming took 4 bases from V and 0 from J, leaving 9 bases between them. The germline V gene has CDR1 SNHLY and CDR2 FYNNEI. The CDR3 has 15 residues. The CDR3: CASSARTATNEKLFF. CDR3 nucleotide sequence: TGTGCCAGCAGTGCACGGACAGCAACTAATGAAAAACTGTTTTTT.

The chain links TRBV19 to TRBJ1-5, with 11 positions matching TRBD1. The V gene's germline CDR1 is LNHDA and CDR2 SQIVND (reference sequence). V trimming: 6 bases; J trimming: 7 bases; junction bases outside the gene matches: 5. The CDR3 covers 14 residues. This CDR3 is CASSPDRGHQPQHF. The CDR3 coding sequence is TGTGCCAGTAGCCCGGACAGGGGGCACCAGCCCCAGCATTTT.

This rearrangement joins TRBV9 to TRBJ1-2; TRBD1 matches at 8 bases. Trimming at V came to 3 bases and at J to 7 bases, leaving 8 bases not matched to a gene. Germline lookup yields CDR1 SGDLS and CDR2 YYNGEE. This CDR3 has 14 residues. The CDR3 region is CASSAGQGSVGYTF. DNA for the CDR3: TGTGCCAGCAGCGCCGGACAGGGAAGTGTTGGCTACACCTTC.

This clone showed up just a few times. J is TRBJ2-7 and V is TRBV10-2; 7 nucleotides agree with TRBD2. J lost 0 bases, V lost 1 base, and 3 bases had no gene match. In germline, CDR1 is WSHSY, CDR2 SAAADI. The CDR3 runs to 15 residues. This CDR3 reads CASSEFGGSSYEQYF. CDR3 DNA sequence: TGCGCCAGCAGTGAGTTCGGCGGGAGCTCCTACGAGCAGTACTTC.

Regarding this clone: The germline gene is not matched at one end of the junction; a read error may be the cause. The genes are TRBV11-3 and TRBJ2-5; unclear D gene. This CDR3 is 12 amino acids long. The germline V gene encodes CDR1 SGHNT and CDR2 YENEEA. The CDR3 spells CASSLDREAQYF. CDR3 in DNA: TGTGCCAGCAGCTTAGATCGAGAGGCCCAGTACTTC.

V gene TRBV7-9 combines with J gene TRBJ2-3; D may be TRBD2 (6 bases). There are 15 residues in the CDR3. Per germline, CDR1 SEHNR and CDR2 FQNEAQ (reference sequence). V was clipped by 2 bases and J by 6 bases, with 15 bases between them. CDR3 sequence (DNA): TGTGCCAGCAGCTTACGGACGGGAGAAACGGATACGCAGTATTTT. This codes for CASSLRTGETDTQYF. The variable domain in full, completed from reference TRBV7-9 and TRBJ2-3, reads DTGVSQNPRHKITKRGQNVTFRCDPISEHNRLYWYRQTLGQGPEFLTYFQNEAQLEKSRLLSDRFSAERPKGSFSTLEIQRTEQGDSAMYLCASSLRTGETDTQYFGPGTRLTVL.

Comments on this clone: Sequence at one end of the junction differs from germline and may be a read error. This chain's CDR3 is CASSLGGGETQYF. CDR3 DNA sequence: TGTGCTAGCAGCTTAGGCGGAGGAGAGACCCAGTACTTC. J is TRBJ2-5 and V is TRBV7-7; D might be TRBD2 (5 bases). Germline V gene sequence: CDR1 SSHAT, CDR2 FNYEAQ (reference sequence). The CDR3 sequence is 13 residues long.